The 20 T cell receptor beta chains listed next were all sequenced from one sample in a study of T cell repertoires in cytomegalovirus infection (dated by TCRdb to between 2019 and 2020). For sequencing, an Illumina HiSeq 1500 was employed. TCRdb reran the public reads through fastp at Q25 and MiXCR, keeping productive beta chains. Each CDR3 protein gets just one entry, which takes the most common genes and DNA from the rows behind it. The sample yields over 450,000 distinct CDR3 sequences; approximately 10% were counted once. Roughly 10% of the sample rests with the top ten. Material: PBMCs. These receptors were obtained from a human donor in good health (CMV status not recorded). Some clones in this sample may be carry-over from other donors' samples.

Many counts were recorded for this clonotype. V gene TRBV6-1 combines with J gene TRBJ1-1; TRBD1 agrees at 10 bases. CDR1 is MNHNS and CDR2 is SASEGT in the germline V gene. V lost 4 bases, J lost 8 bases, and 7 bases stayed unmatched. This CDR3 region has 14 residues. The CDR3 protein is CASSGAGQGIEAFF. Here the CDR3 DNA reads TGTGCCAGCAGTGGTGCGGGACAGGGGATCGAAGCTTTCTTT.

This clonotype was recorded a few times. CDR3 sequence: CASSPLGSGVSYNEQFF. Written as DNA, the CDR3 is TGTGCCAGCAGTCCCCTTGGTAGCGGGGTCTCCTACAATGAGCAGTTCTTC. The chain links TRBV27 to TRBJ2-1; 8 bases are shared with TRBD2. The CDR3 covers 17 residues. Per germline, CDR1 MNHEY and CDR2 SMNVEV (reference sequence). V lost 5 bases and J lost 0; bases outside the gene matches: 9.

This clonotype has just a few counts. V gene TRBV7-9 combines with J gene TRBJ2-7; 9 bases map to TRBD2. CDR1 is SEHNR and CDR2 is FQNEAQ in the germline V gene (reference sequence). V lost 5 bases to trimming and J lost 5 bases; unmatched junction nucleotides: 7. CDR3 length equals 14 residues. This CDR3 is CASSQSAGGNEQYF. The CDR3 nucleotides read TGTGCCAGCAGCCAATCAGCGGGAGGAAACGAGCAGTACTTC.

This clonotype was recorded many times. J is TRBJ2-3 and V is TRBV10-3; 10 bases map to TRBD2. The CDR3 consists of 14 residues. V was pared by 7 bases and J by 1 base, with 2 bases of the junction left unmatched. The germline V gene has CDR1 ENHRY and CDR2 SYGVKD. The CDR3 reads CAIKGTSGTDTQYF. The CDR3 DNA reads as TGTGCCATCAAAGGGACTAGCGGCACAGATACGCAGTATTTT.

This clonotype was picked up a small number of times. V is TRBV20-1 and J is TRBJ2-3, with 11 bases matching TRBD1. The CDR3 consists of 14 residues. Germline CDR1 DFQATT, CDR2 SNEGSKA (reference sequence). The ends lost 6 bases at V and 0 bases at J; junction bases unmatched: 2. The CDR3 DNA reads TGCAGTGCGGACAGGGGGCTGAGCACAGATACGCAGTATTTT. It encodes CSADRGLSTDTQYF.

The J gene is TRBJ2-4, the V gene TRBV12-3 or TRBV12-4; 7 bases fit TRBD2. CDR3 size: 15 residues. With 4 bases clipped from V and 6 bases from J, the junction kept 9 bases outside the gene matches. This CDR3 is CASSSQAGWGNIQYF. CDR3 coding DNA: TGTGCCAGCAGTTCCCAAGCGGGGTGGGGAAACATTCAGTACTTC.

This chain links TRBV20-1 with TRBJ1-2, with 11 positions matching TRBD1. Germline V gene lookup returns CDR1 DFQATT and CDR2 SNEGSKA (reference sequence). CDR3 length: 12 residues. V lost 5 bases and J lost 8; bases outside the gene matches: 4. This CDR3 reads CSAWTGGQGYTF. In DNA form, the CDR3 reads TGCAGTGCTTGGACAGGGGGCCAGGGCTACACCTTC.

The chain has TRBV18 and TRBJ1-5; D uncertain. The CDR3 runs to 14 residues. Germline V CDR1 and CDR2: KGHSH, LQKENI. The V end lost 4 bases, the J end lost 4 bases, and 11 bases lay between the germline ends. This CDR3 reads CASSRIGENQPQHF. The CDR3 DNA sequence: TGTGCCAGCTCACGTATTGGGGAAAATCAGCCCCAGCATTTT. The variable domain in full, with the rest retrieved from reference TRBV18 and TRBJ1-5, is NAGVMQNPRHLVRRRGQEARLRCSPMKGHSHVYWYRQLPEEGLKFMVYLQKENIIDESGMPKERFSAEFPKEGPSILRIQQVVRGDSAAYFCASSRIGENQPQHFGDGTRLSIL.

This clonotype was seen many times. This rearrangement joins TRBV11-2 to TRBJ1-2; unclear D gene. The CDR3 consists of 14 residues. V lost 6 bases and J lost 2, with 13 bases in between. Germline lookup yields CDR1 SGHAT and CDR2 FQNNGV. DNA for the CDR3: TGTGCCAGCAGTCGGGCATTTTCAAACTATGGCTACACCTTC. It yields the protein CASSRAFSNYGYTF. Combining the CDR3 with reference TRBV11-2 and TRBJ1-2 gives the whole variable domain EAGVAQSPRYKIIEKRQSVAFWCNPISGHATLYWYQQILGQGPKLLIQFQNNGVVDDSQLPKDRFSAERLKGVDSTLKIQPAKLEDSAVYLCASSRAFSNYGYTFGSGTRLTVV.

This clonotype was observed at least ten times. This chain uses TRBV20-1 with TRBJ1-1, with 8 nucleotides matching TRBD1. The germline V gene has CDR1 DFQATT and CDR2 SNEGSKA (reference sequence). V trimming: 1 base; J trimming: 2 bases; junction bases outside the gene matches: 6. The CDR3 has 15 residues. The CDR3 spells CSARGAGGFNTEAFF. CDR3 sequence (DNA): TGCAGTGCTAGAGGAGCAGGGGGCTTTAACACTGAAGCTTTCTTT.

J is TRBJ2-7 and V is TRBV7-9; TRBD2 matches at 14 bases. CDR1 is SEHNR, CDR2 FQNEAQ, per germline (reference sequence). The CDR3 is made up of 17 amino acids. With V trimmed by 3 bases and J by 3 bases, 7 bases remained unmatched. The CDR3 here is CASSFGTSGRVSYEQYF. CDR3 in DNA: TGTGCCAGCAGCTTTGGGACTAGCGGGAGAGTAAGCTACGAGCAGTACTTC.

The gene calls are TRBV20-1 and TRBJ2-4, with 7 bases identical to TRBD1. Germline V gives CDR1 DFQATT, CDR2 SNEGSKA (reference sequence). CDR3 size: 11 residues. J was trimmed by 6 bases and V by 4 bases; bases with no gene match: 0. This chain's CDR3 is CSANRGNIQYF. The DNA for the CDR3 is TGCAGTGCTAACAGGGGAAACATTCAGTACTTC.

There are many counts of this clonotype. The rearrangement links TRBV15 to TRBJ2-5, with a tentative D call TRBD2 (5 bases). Germline V CDR1 and CDR2: LNHNV, YYDKDF (reference sequence). The CDR3 spans 13 residues. Trimming left V 3 bases short and J 5 bases short, with 10 bases between. The CDR3 region has the DNA TGTGCCACCAGCAGGGAGGCGGGCGAGACCCAGTACTTC. Protein: CATSREAGETQYF.

This clonotype was seen repeatedly, ten times or more. J is TRBJ2-7 and V is TRBV27; 7 bases align to TRBD1. The CDR3 contains 15 residues. Germline assignment: CDR1 MNHEY and CDR2 SMNVEV (reference sequence). The ends lost 7 bases at V and 6 bases at J; junction bases unmatched: 15. The CDR3 sequence is CASTSWTGRTGEQYF. The CDR3 bases are TGTGCCAGCACCTCCTGGACAGGCCGGACGGGCGAGCAGTACTTC.

This clonotype was found a few times. The gene calls are TRBV29-1 and TRBJ2-7; 9 nucleotides line up with TRBD1. The germline V gene has CDR1 SQVTM and CDR2 ANQGSEA. After removal of 5 bases from V and 2 bases from J, the junction contained 10 bases not matched to a gene. The CDR3 has 15 amino acids. CDR3 sequence reads: CSVTKGDRATYEQYF. The CDR3 bases are TGCAGCGTTACTAAAGGGGACAGGGCCACCTACGAGCAGTACTTC.

This clonotype was picked up a small number of times. The V gene is TRBV20-1, the J gene TRBJ1-5; weak D call: TRBD1 (5 bases). Per the germline V gene, CDR1 is DFQATT and CDR2 is SNEGSKA (reference sequence). The CDR3 is 13 amino acids. V lost 8 bases to trimming and J lost 7 bases, with 18 bases between them. The CDR3 is CSTSQGAEQPQHF. The CDR3 DNA reads as TGCAGTACTTCTCAGGGAGCGGAACAGCCCCAGCATTTT.

This clonotype was found many times. The genes are TRBV6-1 and TRBJ2-7; 9 bases map to TRBD1. CDR3 length: 15 residues. V lost 8 bases, J lost 1 base, and 9 bases stayed unmatched. Germline loops: CDR1 MNHNS, CDR2 SASEGT. CDR3 DNA: TGTGCCAGCCAACGCTGGACAGGGGAGTCCTACGAGCAGTACTTC. It is translated as CASQRWTGESYEQYF.

This clonotype was observed a handful of times. V gene TRBV5-1 combines with J gene TRBJ2-1; 11 bases match TRBD2. V shed 4 bases, J shed 7 bases, and the junction held 7 bases outside the gene matches. The CDR3 totals 15 residues. The germline V gene encodes CDR1 SGHRS and CDR2 YFSETQ. The CDR3 is CASSQLAGAANEQFF. The CDR3 DNA is TGCGCCAGCAGCCAACTAGCGGGAGCGGCTAATGAGCAGTTCTTC.

The CDR3 region is CASSTRQESTDTQYF. For the CDR3, the DNA is TGTGCCAGCAGCACTCGACAGGAAAGCACAGATACGCAGTATTTT. The chain links TRBV13 to TRBJ2-3, with a tentative D call TRBD1 (6 bases). The CDR3 has 15 amino acids. Germline V gives CDR1 PRHDT, CDR2 FYEKMQ (reference sequence). Between the trimmed V and J ends, which lost 5 bases and 0 bases, there was a span of 12 bases.

The table lists this clonotype with a few counts. The rearrangement joins TRBV28 to TRBJ2-1; 12 nucleotides line up with TRBD1. The CDR3 sequence is 15 residues long. CDR1 is MDHEN and CDR2 is SYDVKM in the germline V gene. V was pared by 6 bases and J by 9 bases, with 9 bases of the junction left unmatched. The CDR3 DNA sequence: TGTGCCAGCAGCCCCCCGGGACAGGGGGCGGGTGAGCAGTTCTTC. This sequence encodes CASSPPGQGAGEQFF.